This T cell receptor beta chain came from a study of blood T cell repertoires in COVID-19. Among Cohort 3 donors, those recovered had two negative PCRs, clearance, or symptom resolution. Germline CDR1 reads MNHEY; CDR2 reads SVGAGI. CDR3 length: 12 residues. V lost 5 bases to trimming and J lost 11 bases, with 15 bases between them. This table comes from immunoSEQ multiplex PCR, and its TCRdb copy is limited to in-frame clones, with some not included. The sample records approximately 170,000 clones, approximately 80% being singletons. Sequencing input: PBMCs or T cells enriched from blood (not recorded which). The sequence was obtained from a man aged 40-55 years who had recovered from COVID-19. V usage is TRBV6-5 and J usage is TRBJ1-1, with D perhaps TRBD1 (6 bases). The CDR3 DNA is TGTGCCAGCAGTCCTCCCACAGGGAAGGCTTTCTTT. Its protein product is CASSPPTGKAFF.